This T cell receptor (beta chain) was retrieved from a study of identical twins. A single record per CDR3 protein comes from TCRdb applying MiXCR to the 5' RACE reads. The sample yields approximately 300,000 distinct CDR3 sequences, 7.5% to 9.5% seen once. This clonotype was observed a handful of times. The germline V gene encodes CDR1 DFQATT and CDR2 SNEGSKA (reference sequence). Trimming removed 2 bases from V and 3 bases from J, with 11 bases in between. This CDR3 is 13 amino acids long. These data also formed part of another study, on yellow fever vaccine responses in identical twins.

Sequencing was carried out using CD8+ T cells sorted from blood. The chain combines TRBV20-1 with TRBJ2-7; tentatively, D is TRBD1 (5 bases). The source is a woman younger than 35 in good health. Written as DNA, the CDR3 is TGCAGTGCTAGAAAGTGGGGCCTCTACGAGCAGTACTTC. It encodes CSARKWGLYEQYF.